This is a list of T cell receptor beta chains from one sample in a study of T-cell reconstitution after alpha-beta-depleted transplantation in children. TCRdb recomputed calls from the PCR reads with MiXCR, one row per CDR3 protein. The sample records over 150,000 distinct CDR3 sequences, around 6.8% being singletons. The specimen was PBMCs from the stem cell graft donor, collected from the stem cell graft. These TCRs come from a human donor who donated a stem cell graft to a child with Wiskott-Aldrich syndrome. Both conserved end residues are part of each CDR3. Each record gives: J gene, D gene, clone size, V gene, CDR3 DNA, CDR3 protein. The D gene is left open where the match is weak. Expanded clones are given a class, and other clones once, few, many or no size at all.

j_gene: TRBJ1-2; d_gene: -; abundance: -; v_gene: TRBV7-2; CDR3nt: TGTGCCAGCAGCTTATTCCTGAGGGGATCGGGCTACACCTTC; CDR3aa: CASSLFLRGSGYTF
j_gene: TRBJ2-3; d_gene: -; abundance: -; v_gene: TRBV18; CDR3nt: TGTGCCAGCTCACCACCCACACGCCAGGATACGCAGTATTTT; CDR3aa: CASSPPTRQDTQYF
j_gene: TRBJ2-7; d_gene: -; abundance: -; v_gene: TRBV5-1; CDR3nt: TGCGCCAGCAGCTTCCGTAGACAGACACTAACCTACGAGCAGTACTTC; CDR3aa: CASSFRRQTLTYEQYF
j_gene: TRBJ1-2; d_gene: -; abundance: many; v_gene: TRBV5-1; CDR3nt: TGCGCCAGCAGCCCAGCACTGACCGGGACAAGCTATGGCTACACCTTC; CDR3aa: CASSPALTGTSYGYTF
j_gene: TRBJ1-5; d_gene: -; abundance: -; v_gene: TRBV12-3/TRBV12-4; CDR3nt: TGTGCCAGCAGTAGCGACACTCAAGGCAATCAGCCCCAGCATTTT; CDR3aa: CASSSDTQGNQPQHF
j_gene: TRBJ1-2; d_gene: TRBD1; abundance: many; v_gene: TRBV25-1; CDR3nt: TGTGCCAGCAGTGACCTGACAGGGGGCGGCTATGGCTACACCTTC; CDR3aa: CASSDLTGGGYGYTF
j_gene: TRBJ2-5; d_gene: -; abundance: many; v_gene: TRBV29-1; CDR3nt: TGCAGCGTTGAAGTCCTTGGGACAGCGGGAACCCAGTACTTC; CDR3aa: CSVEVLGTAGTQYF
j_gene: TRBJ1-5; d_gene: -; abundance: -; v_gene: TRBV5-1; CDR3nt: TGCGCCAGCAGCTTGGAGGGGAAGAGCAATCAGCCCCAGCATTTT; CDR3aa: CASSLEGKSNQPQHF
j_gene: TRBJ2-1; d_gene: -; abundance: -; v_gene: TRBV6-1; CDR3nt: TGTGCCAGAAGTGAAGCGCGGGCCTACAATGAGCAGTTCTTC; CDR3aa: CARSEARAYNEQFF
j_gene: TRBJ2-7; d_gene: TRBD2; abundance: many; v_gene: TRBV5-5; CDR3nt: TGTGCCAGCAGCTCCCTGAGCGGGAGAGGCGACGAGCAGTACTTC; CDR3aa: CASSSLSGRGDEQYF
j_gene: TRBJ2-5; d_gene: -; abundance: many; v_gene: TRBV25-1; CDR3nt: TGTGCCAGCAATCGGCAAATCCAAGAGACCCAGTACTTC; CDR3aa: CASNRQIQETQYF
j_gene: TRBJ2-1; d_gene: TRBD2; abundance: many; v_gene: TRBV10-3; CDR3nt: TGTGCCATCCGAAAAGCGGGGCGCTACAATGAGCAGTTCTTC; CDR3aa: CAIRKAGRYNEQFF
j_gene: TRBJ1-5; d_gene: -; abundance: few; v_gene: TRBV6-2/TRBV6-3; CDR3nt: TGTGCCAGCAGTTACTCGATTTTTCTGGCAGGGAATCAGCCCCAGCATTTT; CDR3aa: CASSYSIFLAGNQPQHF
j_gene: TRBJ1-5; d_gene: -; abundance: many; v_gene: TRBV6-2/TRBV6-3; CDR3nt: TGTGCCAGCAGTTCGATAGGGACTCAGCCCCAGCATTTT; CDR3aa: CASSSIGTQPQHF
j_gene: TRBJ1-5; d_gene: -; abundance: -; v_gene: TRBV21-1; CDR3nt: TGTGCCAGCAGCATTCGGGACATCGATCAGCCCCAGCATTTT; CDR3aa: CASSIRDIDQPQHF
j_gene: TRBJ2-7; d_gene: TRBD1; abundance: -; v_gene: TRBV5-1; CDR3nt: TGCGCCAGCAGCATAGGGACAGGAACCTACGAGCAGTACTTC; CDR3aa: CASSIGTGTYEQYF
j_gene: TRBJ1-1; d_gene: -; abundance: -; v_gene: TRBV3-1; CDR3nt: TGTGCCAGCAGCCAAGGCGCCGGGACAGAAGCTTTCTTT; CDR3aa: CASSQGAGTEAFF
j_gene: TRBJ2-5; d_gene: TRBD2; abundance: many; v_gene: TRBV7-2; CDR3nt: TGTGCCAGCAGCTTATCACTAGCGCAAAAAGAGACCCAGTACTTC; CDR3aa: CASSLSLAQKETQYF
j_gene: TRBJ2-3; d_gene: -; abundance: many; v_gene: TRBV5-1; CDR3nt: TGCGCCAGCAGCCCGGCCCAGGGAAATACGCAGTATTTT; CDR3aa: CASSPAQGNTQYF
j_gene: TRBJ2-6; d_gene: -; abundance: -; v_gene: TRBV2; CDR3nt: TGTGCCAGCAGTGAAAGGGTGGTTCGCAGCTCTGGGGCCAACGTCCTGACTTTC; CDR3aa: CASSERVVRSSGANVLTF
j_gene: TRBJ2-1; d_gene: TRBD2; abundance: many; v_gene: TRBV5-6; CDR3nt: TGTGCCAGCAAAGTCGACGTCGGGACTACAGAGCAGTTCTTC; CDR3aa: CASKVDVGTTEQFF
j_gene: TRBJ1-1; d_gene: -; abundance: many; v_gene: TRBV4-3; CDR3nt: TGCGCCAGCAGCCGTGAGGGATTCGAAGCTTTCTTT; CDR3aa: CASSREGFEAFF
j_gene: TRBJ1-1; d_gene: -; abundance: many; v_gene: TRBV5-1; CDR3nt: TGCGCCAGCAGCCTTGTCAATGGGAACACTGAAGCTTTCTTT; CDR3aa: CASSLVNGNTEAFF
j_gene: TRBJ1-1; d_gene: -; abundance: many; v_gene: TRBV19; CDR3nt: TGTGCCAGTAGTATTGGGCTGGTAACTGAAGCTTTCTTT; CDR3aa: CASSIGLVTEAFF
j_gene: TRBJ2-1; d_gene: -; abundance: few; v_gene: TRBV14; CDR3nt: TGTGCCAGCAGCCAAGTCACATCCTACAATGAGCAGTTCTTC; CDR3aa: CASSQVTSYNEQFF
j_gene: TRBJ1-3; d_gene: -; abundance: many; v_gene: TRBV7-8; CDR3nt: TGTGCCAGCAGCCCAAGGGGGGGGACTTCTGGAAACACCATATATTTT; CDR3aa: CASSPRGGTSGNTIYF
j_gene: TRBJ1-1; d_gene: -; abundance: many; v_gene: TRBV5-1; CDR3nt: TGCGCCAGCAGCTCGTCGAACTGGGGGCTTGGAGCTTTCTTT; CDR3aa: CASSSSNWGLGAFF
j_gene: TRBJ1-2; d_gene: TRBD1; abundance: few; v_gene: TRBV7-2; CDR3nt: TGTGCCAGCAGCCTGGGGACAGGGACGGGGGGCTACACCTTC; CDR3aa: CASSLGTGTGGYTF
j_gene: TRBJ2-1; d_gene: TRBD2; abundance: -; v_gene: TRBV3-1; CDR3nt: TGTGCCAGCAGCCGGCTAGCGGGGGGGCACAATGAGCAGTTCTTC; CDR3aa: CASSRLAGGHNEQFF
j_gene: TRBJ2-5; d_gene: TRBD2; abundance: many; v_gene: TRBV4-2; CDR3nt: TGTGCCAGCAGCCCGGGGGGCCAAGAGACCCAGTACTTC; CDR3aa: CASSPGGQETQYF
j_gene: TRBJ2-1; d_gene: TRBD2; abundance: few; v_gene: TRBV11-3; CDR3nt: TGTGCCAGCAGCTTAGTTTGGCCTAGCGGGTCAAACATAGGGGTTAGCTCCTACAATGAGCAGTTCTTC; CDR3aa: CASSLVWPSGSNIGVSSYNEQFF
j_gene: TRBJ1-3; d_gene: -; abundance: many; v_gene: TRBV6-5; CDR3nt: TGTGCCAGCAGTTACTCAAAGGGGAGAAACACCATATATTTT; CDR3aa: CASSYSKGRNTIYF
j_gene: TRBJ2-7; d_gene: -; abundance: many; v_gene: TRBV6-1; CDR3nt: TGTGCCAGCAGTGAAGAGGGGTTCGAGCAGTACTTC; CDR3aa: CASSEEGFEQYF
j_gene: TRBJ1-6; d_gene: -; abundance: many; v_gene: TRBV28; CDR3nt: TGTGCCAGCAGCTCGGACGTGAGCTCCTATAATTCACCCCTCCACTTT; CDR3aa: CASSSDVSSYNSPLHF
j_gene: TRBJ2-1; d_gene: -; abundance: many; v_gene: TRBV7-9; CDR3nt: TGTGCCAGCAGATTTTCTCTGGCTTACAATGAGCAGTTCTTC; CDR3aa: CASRFSLAYNEQFF